This entry lists 23 T cell receptor beta chains sequenced from one sample in a study of T cell changes during pregnancy in multiple sclerosis. Sequenced by immunoSEQ multiplex PCR; TCRdb stores in-frame clones only, minus some. There are some 77,000 clones in the sample; under 95% occur only once, and 2.5% to 3% lies in the top ten. The input for sequencing was peripheral blood, taken after pregnancy. The receptor source for this set is a female donor in good health, enrolled as a control in a pregnancy study.

This chain uses TRBV19 with TRBJ1-5; maybe TRBD1 (5 bases). CDR3 size: 15 residues. Germline V gene data show CDR1 as LNHDA and CDR2 as SQIVND (reference sequence). V was shortened by 0 bases and J by 6 bases, with 12 bases between the two germline ends. The CDR3 DNA reads TGTGCCAGTAGTATAGACAGGGTGGTCGTTCAGCCCCAGCATTTT. It codes for CASSIDRVVVQPQHF.

This chain links TRBV30 with TRBJ1-2, with D maybe TRBD1 (6 bases). The CDR3 consists of 13 residues. From germline, CDR1 is GTSNPN and CDR2 SVGIG (reference sequence). V lost 1 base and J 6 bases, leaving 12 bases between the germline ends. The DNA of the CDR3 is TGTGCCTGGAGTGCCCGGGCAGGGGATGGCTACACCTTC. Amino acids: CAWSARAGDGYTF.

V gene TRBV29-1 combines with J gene TRBJ1-1, with D hard to call. Germline V gene sequence: CDR1 SQVTM, CDR2 ANQGSEA. With 0 bases removed from V and 1 base from J, the gap between germline ends came to 6 bases. The length of the CDR3 is 13 residues. The CDR3 region has the DNA TGCAGCGTTGAAGAAGAACAGAACACTGAAGCTTTCTTT. Protein: CSVEEEQNTEAFF. Full variable domain (outside the CDR3, taken from reference TRBV29-1 and TRBJ1-1): SAVISQKPSRDICQRGTSLTIQCQVDSQVTMMFWYRQQPGQSLTLIATANQGSEATYESGFVIDKFPISRPNLTFSTLTVSNMSPEDSSIYLCSVEEEQNTEAFFGQGTRLTVV.

The chain recombines TRBV29-1 with TRBJ1-2, with no clear D. From germline, CDR1 is SQVTM and CDR2 ANQGSEA. Trimming cost V 0 bases and J 8 bases, with 7 bases left between them. The CDR3 extends over 11 amino acids. The CDR3 DNA follows: TGCAGCGTTGAAGAACCGGGAGGCTACACCTTC. Encoded protein: CSVEEPGGYTF.

The chain has TRBV15 and TRBJ1-4; TRBD1 matches 7 bases. Germline assignment: CDR1 LNHNV and CDR2 YYDKDF (reference sequence). Trimming at V came to 4 bases and at J to 7 bases, leaving 9 bases not matched to a gene. The CDR3 spans 15 residues. Written as DNA, the CDR3 is TGTGCCACCAGCAACGACAGGGATTCGGGTGAAAAACTGTTTTTT. Its translation: CATSNDRDSGEKLFF.

The V gene is TRBV15, the J gene TRBJ2-7; 9 bases map to TRBD2. Looked up from germline, CDR1 is LNHNV and CDR2 is YYDKDF (reference sequence). The CDR3 runs to 15 residues. J was trimmed by 4 bases and V by 1 base; bases with no gene match: 5. This chain's CDR3 is CATSRAKGLAYEQYF. The CDR3 coding sequence is TGTGCCACCAGCAGAGCAAAGGGACTAGCTTACGAGCAGTACTTC.

The gene calls are TRBV6-5 and TRBJ1-6; TRBD1 is a possible D gene (6 bases). Trimming took 2 bases from V and 8 from J, leaving 16 bases between them. Germline CDR1 reads MNHEY; CDR2 reads SVGAGI. The CDR3 is 16 residues long. The CDR3 is CASSYAGAPRDSPLHF. DNA for the CDR3: TGTGCCAGCAGTTACGCGGGGGCCCCCAGGGATTCACCCCTCCACTTT.

The chain is built from TRBV7-2 and TRBJ2-1, with D possibly being TRBD2 (5 bases). This CDR3 spans 15 amino acids. The germline V gene encodes CDR1 SGHTA and CDR2 FQGNSA. V was cut by 4 bases and J by 0 bases, with 10 bases left in between. For the CDR3, the DNA is TGTGCCAGCAGCTCGGACTCAAACTCCTACAATGAGCAGTTCTTC. It specifies CASSSDSNSYNEQFF.

This clone has a single count. The genes are TRBV6-6 and TRBJ2-1, with TRBD2 identical over 7 bases. V lost 2 bases and J lost 3; bases outside the gene matches: 7. Germline CDR1 reads MNHNY; CDR2 reads SVGAGI (reference sequence). This CDR3 has 16 amino acids. The CDR3 is CASSYPTRDYYNEQFF. The CDR3 bases are TGTGCCAGCAGTTACCCAACCCGGGACTACTACAATGAGCAGTTCTTC.

The chain is built from TRBV7-2 and TRBJ2-2; 8 bases line up with TRBD2. The CDR3 contains 18 residues. Trimming at V came to 1 base and at J to 4 bases, leaving 11 bases not matched to a gene. Germline loops: CDR1 SGHTA, CDR2 FQGNSA. This chain's CDR3 is CASSLVGLREGVTGELFF. CDR3 DNA: TGTGCCAGCAGCTTAGTTGGGTTACGGGAGGGGGTCACCGGGGAGCTGTTTTTT.

The genes are TRBV28 and TRBJ1-4, with 8 bases that match TRBD1. With V trimmed by 6 bases and J by 8 bases, 8 bases remained unmatched. Germline loops: CDR1 MDHEN, CDR2 SYDVKM. This CDR3 has 14 amino acids. This CDR3 is CASSPGGAQEKLFF. The CDR3 DNA reads as TGTGCCAGCAGCCCAGGGGGCGCGCAGGAAAAACTGTTTTTT. Full variable domain (outside the CDR3, taken from reference TRBV28 and TRBJ1-4): DVKVTQSSRYLVKRTGEKVFLECVQDMDHENMFWYRQDPGLGLRLIYFSYDVKMKEKGDIPEGYSVSREKKERFSLILESASTNQTSMYLCASSPGGAQEKLFFGSGTQLSVL.

The V gene is TRBV11-3, the J gene TRBJ2-3; 11 nucleotides agree with TRBD2. CDR3 length: 16 residues. The V gene's germline CDR1 is SGHNT and CDR2 YENEEA. The V segment lost 5 bases and the J segment 4 bases; nucleotides outside the gene matches: 8. CDR3: CASSRLSGGVSDTQYF. The CDR3 nucleotides read TGTGCCAGCAGCCGCCTTAGCGGGGGGGTCTCAGATACGCAGTATTTT.

This rearrangement joins TRBV18 to TRBJ2-7, with 11 bases lining up with TRBD1. Germline V gene lookup returns CDR1 KGHSH and CDR2 LQKENI. The CDR3 length is 15 residues. The V gene end was trimmed by 5 bases and the J gene end by 6 bases; junction bases not matched to a gene: 9. The DNA of the CDR3 is TGTGCCAGCTCATACCGGGACAGGGGGTTCAGCGAGCAGTACTTC. It encodes CASSYRDRGFSEQYF.

This chain links TRBV15 with TRBJ1-1; D unclear. Germline V lookup: CDR1 LNHNV, CDR2 YYDKDF (reference sequence). This CDR3 comprises 13 residues. Trimming shortened V by 8 bases and J by 1 base, and 11 bases separated the two germline ends. CDR3 loop: CATGLIENTEAFF. DNA for the CDR3: TGTGCCACCGGGCTCATAGAGAACACTGAAGCTTTCTTT.

V is TRBV7-9 and J is TRBJ2-2; 7 nucleotides match TRBD2. This CDR3 region has 16 residues. V gave up 6 bases and J gave up 0 bases; unmatched junction bases: 7. Germline V gives CDR1 SEHNR, CDR2 FQNEAQ (reference sequence). Here the CDR3 reads CASRSSGPPNTGELFF. The CDR3 bases are TGTGCCAGCAGGTCTAGCGGACCCCCGAACACCGGGGAGCTGTTTTTT.

This chain links TRBV7-2 with TRBJ2-5; a possible D gene is TRBD2 (7 bases). This CDR3 is 15 amino acids long. Per germline, CDR1 SGHTA and CDR2 FQGNSA. Trimming took 6 bases from V and 2 from J, leaving 16 bases between them. CDR3 loop: CASSLRGSGQETQYF. The CDR3 DNA reads as TGTGCCAGCAGTCTCAGGGGTAGCGGGCAAGAGACCCAGTACTTC. The full variable domain, in which reference TRBV7-2 and TRBJ2-5 provide the parts outside the CDR3, is GAGVSQSPSNKVTEKGKDVELRCDPISGHTALYWYRQSLGQGLEFLIYFQGNSAPDKSGLPSDRFSAERTGGSVSTLTIQRTQQEDSAVYLCASSLRGSGQETQYFGPGTRLLVL.

The V and J genes are TRBV7-9 and TRBJ1-1; possible D gene TRBD1, 6 bases. The CDR3 is 14 amino acids. V shed 5 bases and J shed 3 bases, with 13 bases lying between them. The germline CDR1 and CDR2 sequences are SEHNR and FQNEAQ (reference sequence). CDR3 sequence (DNA): TGTGCCAGCAGCGCTCGGGGGGCGTACACTGAAGCTTTCTTT. Translated: CASSARGAYTEAFF.

The chain carries TRBV27 and TRBJ1-1, with D hard to call. Germline CDR1 and CDR2: MNHEY and SMNVEV (reference sequence). The CDR3 runs 14 residues. V was cut by 7 bases and J by 0 bases, with 12 bases left in between. The CDR3, as DNA: TGTGCCAGCATGCTGCTTGCGGTGAACACTGAAGCTTTCTTT. Translating it yields CASMLLAVNTEAFF.

The V call is TRBV4-1, the J call TRBJ2-7; the match to TRBD1 covers 7 bases. The germline CDR1 and CDR2 sequences are MGHRA and YSYEKL. J was trimmed by 5 bases and V by 5 bases; bases with no gene match: 9. This CDR3 comprises 14 residues. The CDR3 DNA reads as TGCGCCAGCAGCAAATCCGGGACAGTAGACGAGCAGTACTTC. Translating it yields CASSKSGTVDEQYF.

The rearrangement uses TRBV19 and TRBJ1-6, with 9 positions matching TRBD1. V was clipped by 4 bases and J by 7 bases; unmatched bases: 5. This CDR3 contains 15 residues. Germline V lookup: CDR1 LNHDA, CDR2 SQIVND (reference sequence). In DNA form, the CDR3 reads TGTGCCAGTAGTACAACCGGGACAGGGAATTCACCCCTCCACTTT. This codes for CASSTTGTGNSPLHF.

The J gene is TRBJ2-7, the V gene TRBV18, with 7 bases aligning to TRBD1. CDR3 length: 14 amino acids. The germline CDR1 and CDR2 sequences are KGHSH and LQKENI. After removal of 2 bases from V and 9 bases from J, the junction contained 10 bases not matched to a gene. The CDR3 is CASSPRQGPEGQYF. The CDR3 nucleotides are TGTGCCAGCTCACCAAGACAGGGTCCCGAGGGGCAGTACTTC. The full variable domain, completed using reference TRBV18 and TRBJ2-7, is NAGVMQNPRHLVRRRGQEARLRCSPMKGHSHVYWYRQLPEEGLKFMVYLQKENIIDESGMPKERFSAEFPKEGPSILRIQQVVRGDSAAYFCASSPRQGPEGQYFGPGTRLTVT.

Notes on this clone: Other DNA sequences within the sample encode an identical CDR3. This rearrangement joins TRBV11-2 to TRBJ2-1; TRBD1 agrees at 8 bases. The V gene's germline CDR1 is SGHAT and CDR2 FQNNGV. V shed 5 bases, J shed 7 bases, and the junction held 7 bases outside the gene matches. CDR3 length equals 14 residues. As DNA, the CDR3 is TGTGCCAGCAGCGTCGACAGGGGAGCTAATGAGCAGTTCTTC. Amino acids: CASSVDRGANEQFF.

V usage is TRBV6-6 and J usage is TRBJ1-1; D ambiguous. The CDR3 has 12 amino acids. V was trimmed by 9 bases and J by 9 bases, leaving 17 bases between them. Germline loops: CDR1 MNHNY, CDR2 SVGAGI (reference sequence). CDR3 coding DNA: TGTGCCAGTCTCCCGGCGGGATCTCAAGCTTTCTTT. This codes for CASLPAGSQAFF.